A single sample is the source of the 3 T cell receptor beta chains below, sequenced in a study of OX40 agonist ivuxolimab in advanced cancers. The method was immunoSEQ multiplex PCR; TCRdb's version includes in-frame clones alone and lacks a portion of them. The sample lists fewer than 100,000 clones, about 90% occurring once. Sequencing used CD4+ or CD8+ T cells sorted from blood, obtained in a trial of the OX40 agonist ivuxolimab. Every receptor here comes from an adult with an advanced solid tumor such as melanoma, head and neck, liver or kidney cancer.

This rearrangement joins TRBV27 to TRBJ1-2; TRBD1 matches 7 bases. The CDR3 length is 14 residues. Germline trimming cut 3 bases from V and 1 base from J; bases unmatched to any gene: 2. Germline lookup yields CDR1 MNHEY and CDR2 SMNVEV (reference sequence). The CDR3 reads CASSFRDSNYGYTF. The DNA for the CDR3 is TGTGCCAGCAGTTTCCGGGACAGTAACTATGGCTACACCTTC.

This sequence joins TRBV19 and TRBJ2-2; maybe TRBD2 (6 bases). Germline V CDR1 and CDR2: LNHDA, SQIVND (reference sequence). This CDR3 region has 14 residues. Trimming cost V 2 bases and J 5 bases, with 9 bases left between them. CDR3 sequence (DNA): TGTGCCAGTAGTATACGGGACTCGACCGGGGAGCTGTTTTTT. Protein sequence: CASSIRDSTGELFF.

About this clone: Since no conserved phenylalanine or tryptophan closes the CDR3, a read error is the likely cause. The DNA is left out, because the CDR3 cannot be placed on it with certainty; the CDR3 is given as TCRdb lists it. The gene calls are TRBV5-8 and TRBJ1-2; the table's D call TRBD1 went unverified against the DNA. From germline, CDR1 is SGHTS and CDR2 YDEGEE. Ends included, the CDR3 has 8 residues. The CDR3 is CASSFPGR.